The 20 T cell receptor beta chains below all came from one sample that was sequenced in a study of blood T cells in healthy people across ages. Using a J-beta primer mix together with a sample-barcoded 5' primer, a second PCR was run for roughly 6 to 12 cycles. TCRdb passed the 5' RACE reads through MiXCR, listing each CDR3 protein once. In the table there are approximately 800,000 distinct CDR3 sequences, more than 45% of which are singletons. Sequenced sample: blood. The receptors originated from a man younger than 45 in good health.

The chain carries TRBV12-3 or TRBV12-4 and TRBJ2-3; D remains ambiguous. This CDR3 spans 15 amino acids. Trimming removed 7 bases at V and 2 bases at J, with 16 bases between. The DNA for the CDR3 is TGTGCCAGCAATACGGTGGGGTCAGCCACAGATACGCAGTATTTT. This encodes CASNTVGSATDTQYF.

This clonotype was counted between two and nine times. This rearrangement joins TRBV10-3 to TRBJ1-2, with TRBD1 identical over 7 bases. Per the germline V gene, CDR1 is ENHRY and CDR2 is SYGVKD. The J segment lost 4 bases and the V segment lost 0 bases, leaving 5 bases of the junction unmatched. The CDR3 has 15 residues. Written as DNA, the CDR3 is TGTGCCATCAGTGAGTCGCCAGGGGGAAGCTATGGCTACACCTTC. As protein: CAISESPGGSYGYTF.

This clonotype has more than one count but fewer than ten. The chain combines TRBV6-5 with TRBJ1-2, with D perhaps matching TRBD1 (6 bases). The CDR3 has 13 residues. V lost 5 bases and J 4 bases, leaving 11 bases between the germline ends. Germline CDR1 and CDR2: MNHEY and SVGAGI. DNA for the CDR3: TGTGCCAGCAGTGCGGGGGCGGGCTATGGCTACACCTTC. Its translation: CASSAGAGYGYTF.

The chain has TRBV7-3 and TRBJ1-6, with D possibly being TRBD1 (5 bases). The CDR3 consists of 15 residues. The ends were cut back, 3 bases at V and 8 bases at J, with 14 bases in the middle. Germline V gene data show CDR1 as SGHTA and CDR2 as FQGTGA. The CDR3 sequence is CASSLTVGRDSPLHF. Written as DNA, the CDR3 is TGTGCCAGCAGCTTGACAGTGGGGCGAGATTCACCCCTCCACTTT.

The genes are TRBV7-2 and TRBJ1-1; 7 positions agree with TRBD1. CDR1 and CDR2 (germline): SGHTA, FQGNSA. The V gene end was trimmed by 5 bases and the J gene end by 1 base; junction bases not matched to a gene: 7. There are 15 residues in the CDR3. The CDR3 sequence: CASSVQDRQNTEAFF. CDR3 in DNA: TGTGCCAGCAGCGTGCAGGACAGGCAGAACACTGAAGCTTTCTTT.

V and J are TRBV20-1 and TRBJ2-3; 8 nucleotides align to TRBD2. This CDR3 comprises 13 residues. V shed 8 bases, J shed 1 base, and the junction held 5 bases outside the gene matches. Germline values: CDR1 DFQATT, CDR2 SNEGSKA (reference sequence). The CDR3 loop reads CSWRREGTDTQYF. CDR3 coding DNA: TGCAGTTGGAGGCGGGAGGGCACAGATACGCAGTATTTT.

The chain employs TRBV4-2 and TRBJ1-2, with unresolved D. Germline assignment: CDR1 LGHNA and CDR2 YNFKEQ. CDR3 length equals 14 residues. Deletions cut 2 bases from V and 0 bases from J, with 7 bases between. The CDR3 region has the DNA TGTGCCAGCAGCCAAATTATGGCTAACTATGGCTACACCTTC. The encoded protein is CASSQIMANYGYTF.

The chain employs TRBV9 and TRBJ2-5; 12 nucleotides match TRBD2. TRBJ2-7 explains the end of the DNA better; the J call may be wrong. The CDR3 runs 14 residues. Germline assignment: CDR1 SGDLS and CDR2 YYNGEE. The CDR3 DNA is TGTGCCAGCAGAGGGACTAGCGGGCGGTACGAGCAGTACTTC. Its protein is CASRGTSGRYEQYF.

This clonotype was seen a few times. This chain links TRBV6-5 with TRBJ2-7, with TRBD2 matching over 7 bases. The V and J ends lost 2 bases and 2 bases, in that order; junction bases with no gene match: 6. This CDR3 is 15 amino acids long. Germline V gene lookup returns CDR1 MNHEY and CDR2 SVGAGI. CDR3 nucleotide sequence: TGTGCCAGCAGTTACGCCCTAGCGGATCCCTACGAGCAGTACTTC. Translated: CASSYALADPYEQYF.

V is TRBV29-1 and J is TRBJ1-2, with 8 bases lining up with TRBD1. The CDR3 totals 14 residues. The trim removed 0 bases at V and 8 bases at J, leaving 8 bases unmatched. Germline V CDR1 and CDR2: SQVTM, ANQGSEA. The CDR3 spells CSVEDQDRVGGYTF. CDR3 DNA: TGCAGCGTTGAAGACCAGGACAGGGTCGGAGGCTACACCTTC.

The chain joins TRBV10-3 to TRBJ2-5; D is undetermined. Germline CDR1 ENHRY, CDR2 SYGVKD. Between the trimmed V and J ends, which lost 0 bases and 4 bases, there was a span of 9 bases. The CDR3 runs 14 residues. The CDR3 DNA is TGTGCCATCAGTGAGTCGATCCTGCCAGAGACCCAGTACTTC. This encodes CAISESILPETQYF.

The rearrangement links TRBV7-2 to TRBJ2-6; D is perhaps TRBD1 or TRBD2 (5 bases each). Germline V lookup: CDR1 SGHTA, CDR2 FQGNSA. The CDR3 consists of 17 residues. The V end lost 5 bases, the J end lost 0 bases, and 14 bases lay between the germline ends. CDR3 region: CASSRELGASGANVLTF. The CDR3 DNA is TGTGCCAGCAGCCGGGAACTTGGGGCCTCTGGGGCCAACGTCCTGACTTTC. The entire variable domain, with the rest obtained from reference TRBV7-2 and TRBJ2-6, is as follows: GAGVSQSPSNKVTEKGKDVELRCDPISGHTALYWYRQSLGQGLEFLIYFQGNSAPDKSGLPSDRFSAERTGGSVSTLTIQRTQQEDSAVYLCASSRELGASGANVLTFGAGSRLTVL.

J is TRBJ2-6 and V is TRBV13; D could derive from TRBD1 or TRBD2 (5 bases each). The length of the CDR3 is 15 residues. The V gene lost 3 bases and the J gene lost 1 base, with 7 bases spanning the gap. Germline assignment: CDR1 PRHDT and CDR2 FYEKMQ (reference sequence). The CDR3 reads CASSFGASGANVLTF. The DNA of the CDR3 is TGTGCCAGCAGCTTCGGGGCATCTGGGGCCAACGTCCTGACTTTC. Full variable domain (rest looked up from reference TRBV13 and TRBJ2-6): AAGVIQSPRHLIKEKRETATLKCYPIPRHDTVYWYQQGPGQDPQFLISFYEKMQSDKGSIPDRFSAQQFSDYHSELNMSSLELGDSALYFCASSFGASGANVLTFGAGSRLTVL.

This clonotype was detected only once. The chain is built from TRBV10-2 and TRBJ2-5; no clear D. The CDR3 loop spans 13 amino acids. V was pared by 4 bases and J by 3 bases, with 9 bases between. Germline V lookup: CDR1 WSHSY, CDR2 SAAADI. CDR3 sequence (DNA): TGCGCCAGCAGTGCTCCTTACGAAGAGACCCAGTACTTC. Protein sequence: CASSAPYEETQYF.

J is TRBJ2-7 and V is TRBV12-3 or TRBV12-4; 11 bases are a match to TRBD1. This CDR3 has 14 amino acids. V lost 3 bases, J lost 5 bases, and 3 bases stayed unmatched. The CDR3 reads CASSLRDRGNEQYF. The CDR3 DNA is TGTGCCAGCAGTTTGAGGGACAGGGGGAACGAGCAGTACTTC.

Notes on this clonotype: The CDR3 ends on some other residue instead of the conserved phenylalanine or tryptophan, so this is likely a read error. V and J are TRBV27 and TRBJ2-1, with D perhaps given as TRBD1 or TRBD2 (5 bases each). Trimming took off 5 bases at V and 9 bases at J, with 17 bases between the two ends. Germline CDR1 MNHEY, CDR2 SMNVEV (reference sequence). The CDR3 spans 14 residues. CDR3 protein: CASSPGTDVGEQFL. Here the CDR3 DNA reads TGTGCCAGCAGTCCGGGGACGGACGTGGGTGAGCAGTTCCTC.

This clonotype was observed once. The rearrangement uses TRBV30 and TRBJ2-3; D is undetermined. Trimming shortened V by 7 bases and J by 9 bases, and 20 bases separated the two germline ends. Germline V gene data show CDR1 as GTSNPN and CDR2 as SVGIG (reference sequence). This CDR3 has 13 amino acids. The CDR3: CASSTGEVWTQYF. As DNA, the CDR3 is TGTGCCTCCTCCACGGGCGAGGTGTGGACGCAGTATTTT.

DNA of the CDR3: TGCAGCGTCCGAGCGGGGGGGCCTTCGTTCAATGAGCAGTTCTTC. Translated: CSVRAGGPSFNEQFF. J is TRBJ2-1 and V is TRBV29-1, with 10 bases identical to TRBD2. Germline loops: CDR1 SQVTM, CDR2 ANQGSEA. J lost 6 bases, V lost 6 bases, and 11 bases had no gene match. The CDR3 extends over 15 amino acids.

In this sample, this clonotype turned up a few times. The chain is built from TRBV7-2 and TRBJ2-4; D unclear. The J call may be wrong; the DNA end is better matched by TRBJ2-7. The germline CDR1 and CDR2 sequences are SGHTA and FQGNSA. This CDR3 comprises 13 residues. The CDR3 sequence: CASSLKQNHEQYF. The CDR3 DNA follows: TGTGCCAGCAGCTTAAAACAGAACCACGAGCAGTACTTC.

This chain links TRBV6-2 or TRBV6-3 with TRBJ2-1; tentatively, D is TRBD2 (6 bases). The V gene lost 0 bases and the J gene lost 0 bases, with 12 bases spanning the gap. Germline V CDR1 and CDR2: MNHEY, SVGEGT. The CDR3 is made up of 17 amino acids. The CDR3 bases are TGTGCCAGCAGTTACTCGATAGGGAGGAGCTCCTACAATGAGCAGTTCTTC. Translated: CASSYSIGRSSYNEQFF.